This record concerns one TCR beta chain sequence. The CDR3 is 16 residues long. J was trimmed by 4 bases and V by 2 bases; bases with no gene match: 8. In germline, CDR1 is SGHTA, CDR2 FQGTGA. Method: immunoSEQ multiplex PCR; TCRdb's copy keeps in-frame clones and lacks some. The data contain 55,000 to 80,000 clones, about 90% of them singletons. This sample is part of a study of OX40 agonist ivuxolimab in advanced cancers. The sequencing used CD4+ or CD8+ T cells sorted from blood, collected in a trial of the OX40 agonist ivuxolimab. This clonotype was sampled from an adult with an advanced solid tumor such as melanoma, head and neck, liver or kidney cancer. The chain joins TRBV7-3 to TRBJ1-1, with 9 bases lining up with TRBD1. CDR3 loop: CASSLARGQGGTEAFF. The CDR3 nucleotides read TGTGCCAGCAGCTTAGCGCGGGGACAGGGCGGCACTGAAGCTTTCTTT.